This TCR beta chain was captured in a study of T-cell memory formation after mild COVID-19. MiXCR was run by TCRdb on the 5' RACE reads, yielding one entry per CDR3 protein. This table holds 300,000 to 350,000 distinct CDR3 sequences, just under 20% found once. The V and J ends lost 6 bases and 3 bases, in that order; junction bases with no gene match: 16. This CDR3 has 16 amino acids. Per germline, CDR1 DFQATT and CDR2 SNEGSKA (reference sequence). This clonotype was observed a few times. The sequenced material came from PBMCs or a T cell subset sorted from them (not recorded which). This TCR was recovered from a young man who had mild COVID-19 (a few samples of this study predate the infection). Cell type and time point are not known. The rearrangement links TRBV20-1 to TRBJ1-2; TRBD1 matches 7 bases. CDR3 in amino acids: CSASRAGGIGDYGYTF. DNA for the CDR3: TGCAGTGCCTCCCGGGCAGGGGGGATTGGGGACTATGGCTACACCTTC.